This paragraph covers one T cell receptor beta chain sequence. Its antigen is currently unknown. TCRdb's table, derived via immunoSEQ multiplex PCR, lists solely in-frame clones and lacks some. The sample carries roughly 55,000 clones, about 90% recorded once. These data come from a study of T cell responses to AZD1222 COVID-19 vaccine. Overall study findings and caveats: Two doses of AZD1222 preceded a rise in Spike-specific TCR breadth and depth. Regions 160-218 and 743-854 held dominance among vaccine-associated CD4 TCRs, which spanned spike. No repertoire was sampled before or during the peak T cell response, only after it.

The receptor comes from an adult in good health. The sample in question was peripheral blood, obtained on day 0 of AZD1222 vaccination.

CDR3 amino acids: CASSRRAGGNTEAFF. Written as DNA, the CDR3 is TGTGCCAGCAGCCGCCGTGCGGGGGGGAACACTGAAGCTTTCTTT. The chain couples TRBV7-2 to TRBJ1-1; perhaps TRBD1 as D (5 bases). Germline V gene lookup returns CDR1 SGHTA and CDR2 FQGNSA. The CDR3 is made up of 15 amino acids. V was cut by 5 bases and J by 1 base, with 14 bases left in between.